This TCR beta chain was observed in a study of identical twins. TCRdb re-called the 5' RACE reads through MiXCR, storing one row per CDR3 protein. The data hold 1.5 million to 2 million distinct CDR3 sequences, with around 33% observed a single time. The sequencing sample was made of cord blood. This sequence was found in a newborn girl in good health.

In nucleotides, the CDR3 is TGCAGTGCTAGAGATCTGGCAGTCCACTCCTACGAGCAGTACTTC. Residues: CSARDLAVHSYEQYF. This sequence joins TRBV20-1 and TRBJ2-7; D gene uncertain. Trimming shortened V by 0 bases and J by 0 bases, and 12 bases separated the two germline ends. Germline V gene sequence: CDR1 DFQATT, CDR2 SNEGSKA (reference sequence). This CDR3 contains 15 residues.